The 21 T cell receptor beta chains below all came from one sample that was sequenced in a study of response to subunit inactivated influenza vaccine. TCRdb itself ran the RT-PCR reads through MiXCR, one entry per CDR3 protein. Of hundreds of thousands of distinct CDR3 sequences in the sample, approximately 15% were seen once. Here the sequenced sample was PBMCs from blood, taken around 15 days before vaccination. These receptors were collected from a man aged 50 to 60 who received an inactivated influenza vaccine.

V gene TRBV6-2 or TRBV6-3 combines with J gene TRBJ2-7; D call uncertain. Looked up from germline, CDR1 is MNHEY and CDR2 is SVGEGT. This CDR3 is built from 13 residues. The V end was cut by 0 bases, the J end by 2 bases, with 5 bases between. Here the CDR3 reads CASSYSIAYEQYF. DNA for the CDR3: TGTGCCAGCAGTTACTCGATAGCCTACGAGCAGTACTTC.

A few counts support this clonotype. CDR3 in DNA: TGCAGTGCTAGCCCCACGCCCTTGGCTAGCCGGGAGACCCAGTACTTC. As protein: CSASPTPLASRETQYF. The chain links TRBV20-1 to TRBJ2-5; D might be TRBD2 (5 bases). From germline, CDR1 is DFQATT and CDR2 SNEGSKA (reference sequence). The CDR3 is 16 amino acids. V was trimmed by 3 bases and J by 5 bases, leaving 22 bases between them.

The chain is built from TRBV28 and TRBJ2-2; D is ambiguous. The germline CDR1 and CDR2 sequences are MDHEN and SYDVKM. The CDR3 sequence is 15 residues long. V lost 1 base and J 6 bases, leaving 12 bases between the germline ends. In nucleotides, the CDR3 is TGTGCCAGCAGTTTATTAAGTTCCTCACCCGGGGAGCTGTTTTTT. As protein: CASSLLSSSPGELFF.

CDR3 bases: TGCAGTGCTAGAGTACTAGCGGGAGGGCCTAGTAACACCGGGGAGCTGTTTTTT. Translation: CSARVLAGGPSNTGELFF. This chain links TRBV20-1 with TRBJ2-2, with 13 bases that match TRBD2. V shed 1 base and J 2 bases; nucleotides not matched to a gene: 7. Germline lookup yields CDR1 DFQATT and CDR2 SNEGSKA (reference sequence). The CDR3 totals 18 residues.

This chain joins TRBV3-1 and TRBJ2-7; 7 bases are a match to TRBD1. CDR1 is LGHDT, CDR2 YNNKEL, per germline (reference sequence). With 2 bases clipped from V and 6 bases from J, the junction kept 7 bases outside the gene matches. There are 14 residues in the CDR3. CDR3: CASSQHDRVAEQYF. As DNA, the CDR3 is TGTGCCAGCAGCCAACATGACAGGGTAGCCGAGCAGTACTTC.

This clonotype turned up a few times. This sequence joins TRBV12-3 or TRBV12-4 and TRBJ2-1; D ambiguous. The germline V and J ends were trimmed by 3 bases and 9 bases, with 6 bases remaining between them. The CDR3 is 11 amino acids. CDR3 nucleotides: TGTGCCAGCAGTTTTATAATTGAGCAGTTCTTC. Its protein is CASSFIIEQFF.

The chain links TRBV5-1 to TRBJ2-5; 7 bases map to TRBD2. Germline CDR1 reads SGHRS; CDR2 reads YFSETQ. J lost 4 bases, V lost 0 bases, and 6 bases had no gene match. The CDR3 spans 15 residues. Here the CDR3 reads CASSLAFGGGETQYF. The CDR3 DNA reads as TGCGCCAGCAGCTTGGCCTTTGGCGGGGGAGAGACCCAGTACTTC.

This clonotype has a handful of counts. The V call is TRBV7-2, the J call TRBJ2-7; 9 nucleotides agree with TRBD1. Germline loops: CDR1 SGHTA, CDR2 FQGNSA. Trimming at V came to 4 bases and at J to 1 base, leaving 5 bases not matched to a gene. CDR3 length: 15 residues. CDR3: CASSSRQGGSYEQYF. The DNA for the CDR3 is TGTGCCAGCAGCTCCCGACAGGGGGGTTCCTACGAGCAGTACTTC.

The chain joins TRBV7-2 to TRBJ2-7; tentative D call: TRBD1 (6 bases). V dropped 1 base and J dropped 4 bases, with 11 bases sitting between them. The germline CDR1 and CDR2 sequences are SGHTA and FQGNSA. This CDR3 is 14 amino acids long. For the CDR3, the DNA is TGTGCCAGCAGCTTAGAGGGACATAAGTACGAGCAGTACTTC. It is translated as CASSLEGHKYEQYF. The variable domain in full, with the rest retrieved from reference TRBV7-2 and TRBJ2-7, is GAGVSQSPSNKVTEKGKDVELRCDPISGHTALYWYRQSLGQGLEFLIYFQGNSAPDKSGLPSDRFSAERTGGSVSTLTIQRTQQEDSAVYLCASSLEGHKYEQYFGPGTRLTVT.

This clonotype was counted only a few times. The chain has TRBV10-3 and TRBJ2-7, with TRBD1 matching over 8 bases. The V segment lost 6 bases and the J segment 2 bases; nucleotides outside the gene matches: 3. Germline-derived CDR1 and CDR2 are ENHRY and SYGVKD. This CDR3 is built from 13 residues. The CDR3 loop is CAISGTGTYEQYF. CDR3 DNA: TGTGCCATCAGCGGGACAGGAACCTACGAGCAGTACTTC.

This clonotype was counted a few times. The chain links TRBV30 to TRBJ2-7; TRBD1 aligns across 7 bases. Germline V gene lookup returns CDR1 GTSNPN and CDR2 SVGIG (reference sequence). This CDR3 region has 14 residues. Trimming at V came to 1 base and at J to 1 base, leaving 4 bases not matched to a gene. CDR3 region: CAWSAGTVSYEQYF. CDR3 DNA sequence: TGTGCCTGGAGTGCAGGGACAGTTTCCTACGAGCAGTACTTC.

This clonotype was counted ten times or more. The CDR3 spells CASSLLNQPQHF. The DNA of the CDR3 is TGTGCCAGCAGCTTATTAAATCAGCCCCAGCATTTT. The chain recombines TRBV7-9 with TRBJ1-5; D gene unclear. The CDR3 has 12 amino acids. The germline V gene has CDR1 SEHNR and CDR2 FQNEAQ (reference sequence). V was pared by 2 bases and J by 4 bases, with 3 bases between.

As for this clonotype: An end of the junction differs from the germline gene, which may be a read error. V usage is TRBV20-1 and J usage is TRBJ2-1; 8 bases line up with TRBD2. The CDR3 extends over 16 amino acids. CDR1 DFQATT and CDR2 SNEGSKA come from the germline V gene (reference sequence). CDR3 region: CCARDRRLATYNEQFF. The CDR3 nucleotides are TGCTGTGCTAGAGATAGGAGACTAGCGACCTACAATGAGCAGTTCTTC.

The CDR3 region has the DNA TGTGCCAGCAGCCCCCGCCCTAGCGGGAGCATCGATGAGCAGTTCTTC. Amino acid sequence: CASSPRPSGSIDEQFF. This chain connects TRBV9 to TRBJ2-1, with 10 bases aligning to TRBD2. Unmatched junction bases numbered 12, after V lost 4 bases and J lost 8 bases. The CDR3 consists of 16 residues. CDR1 is SGDLS, CDR2 YYNGEE, per germline.

The CDR3 loop reads CSVYREDWRKEQFF. DNA of the CDR3: TGCAGCGTATACAGGGAAGACTGGAGGAAAGAGCAGTTCTTC. The chain is built from TRBV29-1 and TRBJ2-1; TRBD1 is a possible D gene (6 bases). Between the trimmed V and J ends, which lost 6 bases and 10 bases, there was a span of 22 bases. Germline loops: CDR1 SQVTM, CDR2 ANQGSEA. The CDR3 totals 14 residues.

This clonotype was recorded at least ten times. The chain couples TRBV29-1 to TRBJ2-2; possible D gene TRBD2, 5 bases. CDR3 length: 14 residues. The germline V gene encodes CDR1 SQVTM and CDR2 ANQGSEA. The V end was cut by 0 bases, the J end by 7 bases, with 12 bases between. CDR3 sequence: CSVEDRLAVGELFF. CDR3 DNA sequence: TGCAGCGTTGAAGATCGGCTAGCCGTCGGGGAGCTGTTTTTT.

This clonotype was recorded many times. The CDR3 DNA reads TGCGCCAGTGTACAAGGGACTAGACCATACAATGAGCAGTTCTTC. This sequence encodes CASVQGTRPYNEQFF. The chain couples TRBV5-1 to TRBJ2-1; TRBD2 aligns across 8 bases. The CDR3 extends over 15 amino acids. Per the germline V gene, CDR1 is SGHRS and CDR2 is YFSETQ. V gave up 8 bases and J gave up 4 bases; unmatched junction bases: 11.

V is TRBV12-3 or TRBV12-4 and J is TRBJ2-2; perhaps D is TRBD1 or TRBD2 (5 bases each). This CDR3 spans 16 amino acids. V was trimmed by 2 bases and J by 5 bases, leaving 15 bases between them. CDR3 loop: CASSLRGELPTGELFF. The CDR3 nucleotides read TGTGCCAGCAGTTTACGAGGGGAACTACCAACCGGGGAGCTGTTTTTT.

This CDR3 is CASSPPSIVYGYTF. As DNA, the CDR3 is TGTGCCAGCAGTCCCCCATCTATTGTCTATGGCTACACCTTC. V gene TRBV28 combines with J gene TRBJ1-2; D is unclear. The CDR3 length is 14 residues. Trimming cost V 5 bases and J 4 bases, with 14 bases left between them. Germline CDR1 and CDR2: MDHEN and SYDVKM.

This clonotype was observed many times. The chain recombines TRBV15 with TRBJ2-1; the D is unclear. Per the germline V gene, CDR1 is LNHNV and CDR2 is YYDKDF (reference sequence). The CDR3 spans 13 residues. The V end was cut by 1 base, the J end by 7 bases, with 8 bases between. DNA of the CDR3: TGTGCCACCAGCAGAGCAACGGAGAATGAGCAGTTCTTC. It translates to CATSRATENEQFF.

The chain couples TRBV20-1 to TRBJ1-1, with 9 bases aligning to TRBD1. With V trimmed by 2 bases and J by 4 bases, 5 bases remained unmatched. The CDR3 is 14 amino acids. CDR1 DFQATT and CDR2 SNEGSKA come from the germline V gene (reference sequence). The CDR3 spells CSARQRQGGTEAFF. The CDR3 bases are TGCAGTGCTAGACAAAGACAGGGGGGCACTGAAGCTTTCTTT.